This TCR beta chain emerged from a study of cytomegalovirus exposure and HLA in healthy donors. Study results and caveats: Researchers reported that a few CMV-associated chains were confirmed in vitro as CMV antigen-specific. The study recorded fewer than 200 TCR beta chains that were cytomegalovirus-associated. Later on, an analysis found that several of the most significant clusters appeared to be linked to common viral pathogens, which included parvovirus B19.

CDR1 and CDR2 (germline): SGHNT, YYREEE (reference sequence). With V trimmed by 4 bases and J by 0 bases, 6 bases remained unmatched. CDR3 length: 16 amino acids. PCR employed 60 Vbeta and 13 Jbeta primers. This table comes from immunoSEQ multiplex PCR, and its TCRdb copy is limited to in-frame clones, with some not included. The sample yields over 150,000 clones, around 77% seen once. Turning to this clone: The antigen is undetermined.

This TCR was recovered from a woman younger than 45 in good health and CMV-seronegative. The gene calls are TRBV5-4 and TRBJ2-5, with 10 bases that match TRBD2. Material for sequencing was PBMCs. The CDR3 sequence: CASSSSGLANQETQYF. CDR3 nucleotide sequence: TGTGCCAGCAGCAGTTCGGGACTAGCGAACCAAGAGACCCAGTACTTC. Supplemented by reference TRBV5-4 and TRBJ2-5, the full variable domain reads ETGVTQSPTHLIKTRGQQVTLRCSSQSGHNTVSWYQQALGQGPQFIFQYYREEENGRGNFPPRFSGLQFPNYSSELNVNALELDDSALYLCASSSSGLANQETQYFGPGTRLLVL.